This is a list of T cell receptor beta chains from one sample in a study of cytomegalovirus exposure and HLA in healthy donors. This table comes from immunoSEQ multiplex PCR, and its TCRdb copy is limited to in-frame clones, with some not included. The sample consists of 250,000 or so clones, about 86% of them appearing once. The sequenced material came from PBMCs. The receptor source for this set is a woman aged 55 to 70 in good health and CMV-seropositive. Both conserved end residues are part of each CDR3. D genes are given only for firm matches. The size entry is marked missing in some rows and otherwise reads once, few, many or a size class.

size,J,D,V,DNA,CDR3
.,TRBJ2-1,TRBD2,TRBV6-1,TGTGCCAGCAGTCGGGAACGGGGGGTCTACAATGAGCAGTTCTTC,CASSRERGVYNEQFF
.,TRBJ1-1,.,TRBV19,TGTGCCAGTTCTTACATCCCAGGGAACACTGAAGCTTTCTTT,CASSYIPGNTEAFF
.,TRBJ2-1,TRBD2,TRBV6-5,TGTGCCAGCGCGCGGACTAGCTCCTACAATGAGCAATTCTTC,CASARTSSYNEQFF
.,TRBJ2-7,TRBD2,TRBV5-1,TGCGCCAGCAGCCAGCTGACTAGCGGGAGTACGGACGAGCAGTACTTC,CASSQLTSGSTDEQYF
.,TRBJ1-5,.,TRBV11-2,TGTGCCAGCAGCTTAAATTTAGTCCAGCCCCAGCATTTT,CASSLNLVQPQHF
.,TRBJ1-1,.,TRBV19,TGTGCCAGTAGTATAGTTGCGGTCCATCTGAACACTGAAGCTTTCTTT,CASSIVAVHLNTEAFF
.,TRBJ2-2,TRBD2,TRBV27,TGTGCCAGCAGTTTCAGTTACAAGCGGGAGAGGAACACCGGGGAGCTGTTTTTT,CASSFSYKRERNTGELFF
few,TRBJ1-5,.,TRBV5-6,TGTGCCAGCAGCTTGGGAGTGAAGGGGCAGCCCCAGCATTTT,CASSLGVKGQPQHF
.,TRBJ1-2,.,TRBV18,TGTGCCAGCTCACCCTCAAGCAGGGAAAACGGCTACACCTTC,CASSPSSRENGYTF
few,TRBJ1-1,TRBD1,TRBV9,TGTGCCAGCAGCGTAGGCCCCGGGGGACAGGGCGGCACTGAAGCTTTCTTT,CASSVGPGGQGGTEAFF
.,TRBJ2-7,TRBD2,TRBV7-8,TGTGCCAGCAGCTTTTACGCGGGGCTAGCGGGTCCACGGTACTTC,CASSFYAGLAGPRYF
.,TRBJ2-7,TRBD2,TRBV5-4,TGTGCCAGCAGCTTGGGGGGGGGACTAGCGAGGGAGCAGTACTTC,CASSLGGGLAREQYF
.,TRBJ2-6,.,TRBV18,TGTGCCAGCTCACAAACCTATTCACCAAACCCGGGGGCCAACGTCCTGACTTTC,CASSQTYSPNPGANVLTF
once,TRBJ2-1,.,TRBV5-1,TGCGCCAGCAGCCGCTCGGAGGGCCAGGTTAATGAGCAGTTCTTC,CASSRSEGQVNEQFF
.,TRBJ2-7,.,TRBV21-1,TGTGCCAGCAAGGGTAGCGACCCGCGCGAGCAGTACTTC,CASKGSDPREQYF
.,TRBJ2-7,TRBD2,TRBV5-4,TGTGCCAGCAGCCCACCTTCGGCTAGCGGGAGAGGGGAGCAGTACTTC,CASSPPSASGRGEQYF
.,TRBJ2-3,.,TRBV6-6,TGTGCCAGCAGTTACTCGGGATGGGGGGACACAGATACGCAGTATTTT,CASSYSGWGDTDTQYF
few,TRBJ2-7,.,TRBV28,TGTGCCAGCAGTCCTTCCGGTTACTTATACGAGCAGTACTTC,CASSPSGYLYEQYF
.,TRBJ2-1,.,TRBV9,TGTGCCAGCAGCGTAGATCCTAGCAATGAGCAGTTCTTC,CASSVDPSNEQFF
.,TRBJ1-2,TRBD1,TRBV30,TGTGCCTGGGCCAAGGAACAGGGGAGCTATGGCTACACCTTC,CAWAKEQGSYGYTF
.,TRBJ2-1,.,TRBV25-1,TGTGCCAGCAGTGGTTTAACAAGTGAGCAGTTCTTC,CASSGLTSEQFF
.,TRBJ1-4,.,TRBV30,TGTGCCTGGAGTGTCTGGGGAGGGGTAGAAGAAAAACTGTTTTTT,CAWSVWGGVEEKLFF
.,TRBJ2-1,.,TRBV29-1,TGCAGCGTTGAACGACAGGACGATGAGCAGTTCTTC,CSVERQDDEQFF
.,TRBJ2-7,TRBD2,TRBV2,TGTGCCAGCATGGCGGCTAGCGGGAACTACGAGCAGTACTTC,CASMAASGNYEQYF
.,TRBJ2-7,TRBD1,TRBV9,TGTGCCAGCAGCGTAGCTCCCGGGACAGGCTACGAGCAGTACTTC,CASSVAPGTGYEQYF
.,TRBJ2-7,TRBD2,TRBV2,TGTGCCAGCAGTGAAGCGGCTAGCGGGAATTACGAGCAGTACTTC,CASSEAASGNYEQYF
.,TRBJ1-2,.,TRBV11-2,TGTGCCAGCAGCGGGGGGTATGGCTACACCTTC,CASSGGYGYTF
.,TRBJ2-1,.,TRBV28,TGTGCCAGCAGTTTTGCCCTAGCGAGTGAGCAGTTCTTC,CASSFALASEQFF
.,TRBJ1-1,.,TRBV6-1,TGTGCCAGCAGTGAAAATCAGGGTACGAACACTGAAGCTTTCTTT,CASSENQGTNTEAFF
.,TRBJ2-7,TRBD2,TRBV7-9,TGTGCCAGCGGAATAGCGGGAGGGCCAGGAGGGCAGTACTTC,CASGIAGGPGGQYF
few,TRBJ2-2,.,TRBV10-2,TGCGCCAGCACTCAACCAGGGTTGGGGGAGCTGTTTTTT,CASTQPGLGELFF
.,TRBJ2-7,TRBD2,TRBV12-5,TGTGCTAGTGGTTTAACTAGCGGGACTATCTCCTACGAGCAGTACTTC,CASGLTSGTISYEQYF
once,TRBJ2-3,TRBD2,TRBV28,TGTGCCAGCAGTTTTTTGGCGGGAGTCCCAGATACGCAGTATTTT,CASSFLAGVPDTQYF
.,TRBJ2-7,TRBD1,TRBV28,TGTGCCAGCAGTTTGGTTCTAAGACAGGGGGCTGACGAGCAGTACTTC,CASSLVLRQGADEQYF
.,TRBJ2-5,TRBD2,TRBV11-2,TGTGCCAGCAGCTTCTCTAGCGGGACGGGGGAGACCCAGTACTTC,CASSFSSGTGETQYF
.,TRBJ2-5,.,TRBV2,TGTGCCAGCAGACAGGGGAGGTTGGAGACCCAGTACTTC,CASRQGRLETQYF
.,TRBJ1-5,TRBD1,TRBV7-9,TGTTCCAGCAGCCAAACAGGAGGGGGCGCGAATCAGCCCCAGCATTTT,CSSSQTGGGANQPQHF
.,TRBJ2-1,.,TRBV27,TGTGCCAGCAGTTTCTTTTGGAGCGGTAGCTCCTACAATGAGCAGTTCTTC,CASSFFWSGSSYNEQFF
few,TRBJ2-2,.,TRBV19,TGTGCCAGTAGTATCAGGGGTGATGCCGGGGAGCTGTTTTTT,CASSIRGDAGELFF